This passage covers 15 T cell receptor beta chains from one sample sequenced in a study of PD-1 blockade in classical Hodgkin lymphoma (dated by TCRdb to 2020 to 2021). The time point label, read with the paper, signifies: cycle 2 day 1 (C2D1) of nivolumab. Relapse after autologous stem cell transplantation had occurred in all trial patients, and cohorts A, B and C were distinguished by prior brentuximab vedotin exposure. The library was made by the immunoSEQ multiplex PCR assay. This immuneACCESS table, as held by TCRdb, lists in-frame sequences with V and J called but not all clones. Of the missing ones, under half trace to an unresolved V gene in checked studies; the others have no known cause. This sample lists about 24,000 clones; over 60% were detected once. The ten largest clones capture roughly 8.6% of the sample. This specimen was peripheral blood mononuclear cells (PBMCs), taken before the second cycle of nivolumab. The source is a human donor with classical Hodgkin lymphoma.

This sequence joins TRBV6-5 and TRBJ2-7, with D hard to call. V lost 6 bases to trimming and J lost 5 bases, with 14 bases between them. This CDR3 contains 13 residues. CDR1 and CDR2 from the germline V gene are MNHEY and SVGAGI. CDR3 region: CASSTTWFDEQYF. The CDR3 region has the DNA TGTGCCAGCAGCACCACGTGGTTCGACGAGCAGTACTTC.

The chain carries TRBV7-9 and TRBJ1-1, with 10 bases aligning to TRBD1. J gave up 5 bases and V 5 bases, and 5 bases lay outside the gene matches. Per the germline V gene, CDR1 is SEHNR and CDR2 is FQNEAQ (reference sequence). This CDR3 region has 14 residues. CDR3 in DNA: TGTGCCAGCAGCGAGACAGGGGGCGAAACTGAAGCTTTCTTT. Encoded protein: CASSETGGETEAFF.

The chain combines TRBV11-2 with TRBJ2-5, with D maybe TRBD2 (6 bases). The CDR3 is 12 residues long. Germline V gene sequence: CDR1 SGHAT, CDR2 FQNNGV. With 8 bases removed from V and 5 bases from J, the gap between germline ends came to 12 bases. CDR3 amino acids: CASGAGRETQYF. DNA for the CDR3: TGTGCCAGCGGTGCGGGACGGGAGACCCAGTACTTC.

V is TRBV7-2 and J is TRBJ2-5; the match to TRBD1 covers 8 bases. V trimming: 0 bases; J trimming: 5 bases; junction bases outside the gene matches: 11. Per germline, CDR1 SGHTA and CDR2 FQGNSA. CDR3 length equals 17 residues. The CDR3 sequence: CASSLAWSVRGRETQYF. Here the CDR3 DNA reads TGTGCCAGCAGCTTAGCGTGGAGTGTCAGGGGGCGGGAGACCCAGTACTTC.

The V gene is TRBV4-1, the J gene TRBJ2-3; 7 bases match TRBD1. V lost 0 bases and J lost 3; bases outside the gene matches: 6. The CDR3 is made up of 16 amino acids. Germline assignment: CDR1 MGHRA and CDR2 YSYEKL. The CDR3: CASSQDSFRGTDTQYF. In DNA form, the CDR3 reads TGCGCCAGCAGCCAAGACAGTTTCAGGGGGACAGATACGCAGTATTTT.

The chain employs TRBV27 and TRBJ1-5; maybe TRBD1 (6 bases). The CDR3 length is 19 residues. Trimming took off 5 bases at V and 0 bases at J, with 23 bases between the two ends. CDR1 is MNHEY, CDR2 SMNVEV, per germline (reference sequence). The CDR3 here is CASSPRGQRAAYSNQPQHF. DNA for the CDR3: TGTGCCAGCAGTCCCCGAGGACAGAGGGCCGCTTATAGCAATCAGCCCCAGCATTTT.

V and J are TRBV2 and TRBJ1-1; maybe TRBD1 (6 bases). Germline lookup yields CDR1 SNHLY and CDR2 FYNNEI. Trimming took off 3 bases at V and 6 bases at J, with 14 bases between the two ends. The CDR3 spans 14 residues. CDR3 amino acids: CASSEWGAGAEAFF. CDR3 bases: TGTGCCAGCAGTGAGTGGGGGGCAGGTGCTGAAGCTTTCTTT.

J is TRBJ1-5 and V is TRBV6-1, with D tentatively TRBD1 (5 bases). This CDR3 is built from 13 residues. V was pared by 5 bases and J by 7 bases, with 12 bases between. Germline assignment: CDR1 MNHNS and CDR2 SASEGT. This CDR3 is CASSPQGEQPQHF. CDR3 coding DNA: TGTGCCAGCAGTCCCCAGGGAGAACAGCCCCAGCATTTT.

This clone has a handful of counts. J is TRBJ2-1 and V is TRBV9; weak D call: TRBD2 (6 bases). Trimming shortened V by 0 bases and J by 13 bases, and 17 bases separated the two germline ends. The V gene's germline CDR1 is SGDLS and CDR2 YYNGEE. The CDR3 sequence is 14 residues long. CDR3 DNA: TGTGCCAGCAGCGTAGAGCTTCTGGGAGGTCCCCAGTTCTTC. Amino acid sequence: CASSVELLGGPQFF.

V and J are TRBV5-1 and TRBJ2-2; TRBD1 matches 11 bases. The CDR3 runs to 16 residues. Trimming took 0 bases from V and 6 from J; bases not matched to a gene: 4. Germline loops: CDR1 SGHRS, CDR2 YFSETQ. CDR3 DNA: TGCGCCAGCAGCTTGGGGACAGGGGGCAGTGCCGGGGAGCTGTTTTTT. Its protein is CASSLGTGGSAGELFF.

The V and J genes are TRBV27 and TRBJ2-7, with a possible D match to TRBD1 (6 bases). The germline CDR1 and CDR2 sequences are MNHEY and SMNVEV (reference sequence). The V gene lost 5 bases and the J gene lost 2 bases, with 10 bases spanning the gap. The CDR3 sequence is 13 residues long. The CDR3 region is CASSLGQTYEQYF. In DNA form, the CDR3 reads TGTGCCAGCAGTCTAGGACAGACCTACGAGCAGTACTTC.

The genes are TRBV5-5 and TRBJ2-5; a weak D match, TRBD1 (5 bases). V was clipped by 1 base and J by 3 bases, with 19 bases between them. Germline-derived CDR1 and CDR2 are SGHKS and YYEKEE (reference sequence). The CDR3 is 17 amino acids. The CDR3 is CASSLTHRQLWEETQYF. The CDR3 DNA is TGTGCCAGCAGCTTGACTCATAGACAGTTGTGGGAAGAGACCCAGTACTTC.

The chain links TRBV6-7 to TRBJ2-1, with TRBD2 matching over 14 bases. TRBV6-7 is annotated as an ORF whose role is uncertain. With V trimmed by 7 bases and J by 7 bases, 6 bases remained unmatched. The CDR3 covers 15 residues. The CDR3 DNA follows: TGTGCCAGCATCAACGGGACTAGCGGGAGAAATGAGCAGTTCTTC. It translates to CASINGTSGRNEQFF.

This clone has a single count. The rearrangement links TRBV2 to TRBJ2-3; 8 nucleotides line up with TRBD2. V lost 4 bases and J lost 9; bases outside the gene matches: 6. Germline V gene lookup returns CDR1 SNHLY and CDR2 FYNNEI. The CDR3 covers 13 residues. The CDR3 spells CASSGESGGTQYF. DNA of the CDR3: TGTGCCAGCAGTGGGGAGTCGGGGGGGACGCAGTATTTT.

The chain employs TRBV14 and TRBJ1-1; maybe TRBD1 (6 bases). Germline values: CDR1 SGHDN, CDR2 FVKESK. The V end was cut by 0 bases, the J end by 7 bases, with 15 bases between. CDR3 length: 15 residues. The CDR3 reads CASSQDRDRSYEAFF. The CDR3 DNA follows: TGTGCCAGCAGCCAAGACCGCGACAGGTCGTATGAAGCTTTCTTT. Variable domain in full (rest from reference TRBV14 and TRBJ1-1): EAGVTQFPSHSVIEKGQTVTLRCDPISGHDNLYWYRRVMGKEIKFLLHFVKESKQDESGMPNNRFLAERTGGTYSTLKVQPAELEDSGVYFCASSQDRDRSYEAFFGQGTRLTVV.